The following is a T cell receptor (beta chain) sequence with its context. Original analysis: Amplification from reference gene primers served as the basis for estimated nucleated cell counts. Assay: immunoSEQ multiplex PCR; the TCRdb copy retains only in-frame clones and omits some. V, J and clone size reflect that table, while D and trimming were determined from the DNA. The data contain 150,000 or so clones, about 88% of them singletons. The entry originates in a study of blood T cell repertoires in COVID-19. Study-wide background: Acute and convalescent COVID-19 samples came from the United States, Italy and Spain. Sources were T cells, B-cell-depleted T cells, or PBMCs; the material itself was cDNA or gDNA.

Germline V gene lookup returns CDR1 SGHVS and CDR2 FQNEAQ. The CDR3 has 16 residues. The ends were cut back, 5 bases at V and 4 bases at J, with 18 bases in the middle. The sequencing sample was made of peripheral blood. The source is a man aged 18 to 29 with acute or convalescent COVID-19. The V and J genes are TRBV7-8 and TRBJ1-5; no definite D call. The chain's CDR3 is CASSPLWQEKNQPQHF. The CDR3 DNA is TGTGCCAGCAGCCCATTGTGGCAGGAAAAGAATCAGCCCCAGCATTTT.